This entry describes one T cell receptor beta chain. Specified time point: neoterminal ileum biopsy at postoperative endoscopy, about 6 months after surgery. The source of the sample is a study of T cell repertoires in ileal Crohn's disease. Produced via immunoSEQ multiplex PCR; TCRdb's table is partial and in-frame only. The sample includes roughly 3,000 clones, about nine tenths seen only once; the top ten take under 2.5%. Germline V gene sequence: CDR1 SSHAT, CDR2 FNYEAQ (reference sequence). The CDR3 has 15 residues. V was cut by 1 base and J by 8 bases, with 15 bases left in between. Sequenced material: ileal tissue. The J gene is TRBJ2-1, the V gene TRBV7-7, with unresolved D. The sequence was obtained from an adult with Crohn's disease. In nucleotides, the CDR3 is TGTGCCAGCAGCTTAGGGGTGTCTAGTCTGGATGAGCAGTTCTTC. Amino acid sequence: CASSLGVSSLDEQFF. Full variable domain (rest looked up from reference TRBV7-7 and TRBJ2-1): GAGVSQSPRYKVTKRGQDVTLRCDPISSHATLYWYQQALGQGPEFLTYFNYEAQPDKSGLPSDRFSAERPEGSISTLTIQRTEQRDSAMYRCASSLGVSSLDEQFFGPGTRLTVL.